This record looks at one TCR beta chain sequence and its context. Its cognate antigen has yet to be identified. Base quality data are lacking; no much larger clone is found one base away. The sample comes from a study of T cells in Graves' hyperthyroidism and ophthalmopathy (dated by TCRdb to the late 2010s). Background for the entire study: Peripheral blood samples were taken at the time of initial diagnosis, prior to any treatment. The study also compared thyroid tissue and blood T-cell repertoires from five or six Graves' hyperthyroidism patients. The paper describes TCR Vbeta CDR3 sequencing of 135 peripheral blood samples, made up of 43 ophthalmopathy patients, around 73 hyperthyroidism patients and around 17 progressor patients. Once sampling was done, hyperthyroidism patients were given methimazole at a starting dose of 30 mg daily, whereas ophthalmopathy patients were given high-dose intravenous methylprednisolone. The roughly 94 discovery patients were randomly divided into training and test sets at a 7:3 ratio. An independent validation cohort of 18 to 20 hyperthyroidism patients and approximately 17 patients who later progressed to ophthalmopathy tested prospective prediction of ophthalmopathy. A discovery cohort of about a hundred patients, 43 with Graves' ophthalmopathy and roughly 59 with stable Graves' hyperthyroidism, was used to find distinguishing TCR V-J signatures.

The TCR beta CDR3 regions were amplified from the RNA transcripts. A first-round RT-PCR of the TCR CDR3 used the HTBI primer set with the Qiagen OneStep RT-PCR kit. A second multiplex PCR round built the libraries, followed by size selection and purification. Paired-end sequencing of the libraries was performed with 100 bp reads on an Illumina HiSeq2000. The published analysis was carried out like this. Raw data were processed with SOAPnuke, discarding reads with adapters, uncalled bases, mean Phred below 15, or no exact constant-primer or identifier match. High-quality paired reads were merged using COPE v1.2.5, and each unique nucleotide sequence was defined as a clonotype. Clonotypes were aligned to IMGT TRBV, TRBD and TRBJ reference segments using MiTCR v1.1. The analysis was restricted to V-J combinations with a frequency above 0.0001, which together covered around 99% of the repertoires. A TCS score was defined as the ratio between F50 (clonal expansion) and ExV (chaos), using BLOSUM62-based TCRdist between CDR3 peptides within each V-J. Welch's t-statistics and random forest reduced 500 to 550 V-J features to around 14, which were used in a naive Bayes classifier (R e1071). Using fastp at Q25 and MiXCR, TCRdb reprocessed the public reads and kept productive beta chains. Rows merge per CDR3 protein into single entries with the most common DNA and genes. It is TCRdb's table, rather than the study itself, that gives the V and J calls and clone size. The sample records about 740,000 distinct CDR3 sequences, 12% to 15% of which are singletons. About 10% of the sample is held by the ten biggest clonotypes.

Stable Graves' hyperthyroidism was defined as the absence of progression to ophthalmopathy over 18 months of follow-up. Hyperthyroidism patients were newly diagnosed, with disease duration under 2 months, and aged 18 to 65 years. Any patient with an uncontrolled infection, another autoimmune disease, pregnancy or lactation was excluded. Diagnoses were based on clinical symptoms, serum thyroxine and TRAb, thyroid ultrasound and orbital computed tomography. PBMCs were separated from 7.5 to 10 ml of fresh peripheral blood using Ficoll-Paque density gradient centrifugation. Total RNA was extracted with Trizol reagent, and quality was checked on an Agilent 2100 Bioanalyzer. What the authors observed across the whole study: Most expanded thyroid clonotypes (frequency above 0.001) were also detected in blood, suggesting blood repertoires may reflect thyroid immune responses. Sample size was not statistically predetermined, and investigators were not blinded to group allocation. During validation, the model predicted progression to ophthalmopathy a median of around six months ahead of onset, with around 70% sensitivity and 72% to 85% specificity. A 13 V-J signature model separated ophthalmopathy from stable hyperthyroidism, with just over 85% sensitivity and roughly 81% specificity in cross-validation and 80%/75% in testing.

This receptor was identified in a young woman with Graves' hyperthyroidism. Sequencing used blood.

The nucleotides read TGCGCCAGCAGCCAAACCGGACTATACAATGAGCAGTTCTTC. Its translation is CASSQTGLYNEQFF. Recombination joined TRBV4-1 with TRBJ2-1; TRBD2 is a possible D gene, resting on 6 matching bases. CDR1 and CDR2 are drawn from the germline V gene: MGHRA, YSYEKL. V is cut by 2 bases and J by 4 bases, and the space between the germline ends is 9 bases. The CDR3 numbers 14 residues from cysteine through phenylalanine. Left in the record is the CDR3 DNA by itself, 42 bases read in frame from the first base.